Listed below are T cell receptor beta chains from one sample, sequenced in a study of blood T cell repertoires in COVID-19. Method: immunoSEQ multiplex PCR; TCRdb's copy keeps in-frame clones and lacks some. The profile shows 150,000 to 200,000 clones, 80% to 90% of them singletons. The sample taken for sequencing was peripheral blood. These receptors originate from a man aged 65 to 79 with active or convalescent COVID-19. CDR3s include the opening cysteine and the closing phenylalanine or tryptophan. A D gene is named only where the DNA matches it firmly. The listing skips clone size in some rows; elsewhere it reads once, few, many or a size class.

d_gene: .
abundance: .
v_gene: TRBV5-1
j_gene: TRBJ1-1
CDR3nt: TGCGCCAGCAGCCCAGCCCGGGGTGAGGGCACTGAAGCTTTCTTT
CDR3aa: CASSPARGEGTEAFF

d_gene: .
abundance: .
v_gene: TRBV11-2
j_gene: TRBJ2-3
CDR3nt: TGTGCCAGCAGCTTAGGGACCCAGGGTACAGATACGCAGTATTTT
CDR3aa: CASSLGTQGTDTQYF

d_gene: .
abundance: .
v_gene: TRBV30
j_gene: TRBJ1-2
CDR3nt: TGTGCCTACCAGGCTAACTATGGCTACACCTTC
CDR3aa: CAYQANYGYTF

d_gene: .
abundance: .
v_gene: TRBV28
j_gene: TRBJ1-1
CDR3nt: TGTGCCAGCAGTTTAGGTCAGGCGAACACTGAAGCTTTCTTT
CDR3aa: CASSLGQANTEAFF

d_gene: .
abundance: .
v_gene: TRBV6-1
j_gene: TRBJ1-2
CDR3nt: TGTGCCAGCAGTGAAAGTGCAGGGAACTATGGCTACACCTTC
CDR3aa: CASSESAGNYGYTF

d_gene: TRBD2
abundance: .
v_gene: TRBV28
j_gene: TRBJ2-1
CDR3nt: TGTGCCAGCAGTTTGGGGGGGTATGAGCAGTTCTTC
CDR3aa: CASSLGGYEQFF

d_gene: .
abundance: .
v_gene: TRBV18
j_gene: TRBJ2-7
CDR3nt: TGTGCCAGCTCCCCCCAGGCCGCAATCTACGAGCAGTACTTC
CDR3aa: CASSPQAAIYEQYF

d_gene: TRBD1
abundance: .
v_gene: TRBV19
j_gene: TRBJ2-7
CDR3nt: TGTGCCAGTAGTATGCGACAGGGCCCCGTTCATTACGAGCAGTACTTC
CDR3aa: CASSMRQGPVHYEQYF

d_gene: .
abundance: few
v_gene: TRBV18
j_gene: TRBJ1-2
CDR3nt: TGTGCCAGCTCACCGGGGAGGAGGTTTGACTATGGCTACACCTTC
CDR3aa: CASSPGRRFDYGYTF

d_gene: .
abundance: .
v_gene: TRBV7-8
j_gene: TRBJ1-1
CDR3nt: TGTGCCAGCCTCCCTGGGCCCGCGCGGGAGAACACTGAAGCTTTCTTT
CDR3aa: CASLPGPARENTEAFF

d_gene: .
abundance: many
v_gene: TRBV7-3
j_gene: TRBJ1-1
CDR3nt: TGTGCCAGCAGCCCTCAGATGAACACTGAAGCTTTCTTT
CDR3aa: CASSPQMNTEAFF

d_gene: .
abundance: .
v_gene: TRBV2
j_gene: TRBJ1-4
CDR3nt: TGTGCCAGCAAGAAGGACAGTCTAGGAGGAGAAAAACTGTTTTTT
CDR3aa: CASKKDSLGGEKLFF

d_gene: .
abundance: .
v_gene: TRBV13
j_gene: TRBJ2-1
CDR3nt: TGTGCCAGCAGCTTAGGGCGGCAGGGGATTGGTGAGCAGTTCTTC
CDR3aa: CASSLGRQGIGEQFF

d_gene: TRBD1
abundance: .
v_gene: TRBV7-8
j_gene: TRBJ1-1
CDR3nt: TGTGCCAGCAGCTTAGCCGGGACAGGGGACACTGAAGCTTTCTTT
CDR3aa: CASSLAGTGDTEAFF

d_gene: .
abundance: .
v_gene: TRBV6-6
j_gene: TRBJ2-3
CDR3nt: TGTGCCAGCAGTTACTCGATTGCGGGCACAGATACGCAGTATTTT
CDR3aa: CASSYSIAGTDTQYF

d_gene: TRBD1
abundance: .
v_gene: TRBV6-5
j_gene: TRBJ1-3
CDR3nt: TGTGCCAGCAGACGGACAGGGCGGTCTGGAAACACCATATATTTT
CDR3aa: CASRRTGRSGNTIYF